A single sample is the source of the 22 T cell receptor beta chains below, sequenced in a study of T cell repertoires in cytomegalovirus infection. A single record per CDR3 protein comes from TCRdb applying MiXCR to the reads. The data show some 600,000 distinct CDR3 sequences, 20% to 25% seen once. Sequencing was performed on CD8+ T cells from PBMCs. Receptors were obtained from a human donor in good health (CMV status not recorded). Some clones in this sample may be carry-over from other donors' samples.

This clonotype was seen more than once but under ten times. The J gene is TRBJ2-7, the V gene TRBV5-5; TRBD1 aligns across 8 bases. The CDR3 has 14 residues. The V and J ends lost 3 bases and 5 bases, in that order; junction bases with no gene match: 7. Germline values: CDR1 SGHKS, CDR2 YYEKEE (reference sequence). The CDR3 DNA reads as TGTGCCAGCAGCTCAAGACAGGGGTTCGACGAGCAGTACGTC. Encoded protein: CASSSRQGFDEQYV.

The chain couples TRBV20-1 to TRBJ2-1, with 8 bases aligning to TRBD2. The CDR3 consists of 16 residues. V lost 0 bases and J lost 0; bases outside the gene matches: 4. Germline assignment: CDR1 DFQATT and CDR2 SNEGSKA (reference sequence). The DNA of the CDR3 is TGCAGTGCTAGAGACCACGGGACTAGCTCCTACAATGAGCAGTTCTTC. Its protein is CSARDHGTSSYNEQFF.

This clonotype showed up just a few times. V gene TRBV20-1 combines with J gene TRBJ1-1; D might be TRBD1 (5 bases). From germline, CDR1 is DFQATT and CDR2 SNEGSKA (reference sequence). This CDR3 spans 14 amino acids. Trimming took off 4 bases at V and 5 bases at J, with 17 bases between the two ends. CDR3 coding DNA: TGCAGTGCTACCCTAAACGGGGGTTGGACTGAAGCTTTCTTT. Encoded protein: CSATLNGGWTEAFF.

Only a few counts were recorded for this clonotype. J is TRBJ2-2 and V is TRBV7-6; 11 bases match TRBD2. Trimming cost V 5 bases and J 4 bases; bases outside gene matches: 3. The length of the CDR3 is 15 residues. Germline V gene lookup returns CDR1 SGHVS and CDR2 FNYEAQ. This CDR3 reads CASSPLAGGTGELFF. CDR3 nucleotide sequence: TGTGCCAGCAGCCCGCTAGCGGGGGGCACCGGGGAGCTGTTTTTT.

This rearrangement joins TRBV5-4 to TRBJ2-7; D is ambiguous. Trimming pared 0 bases from V and 5 bases from J, leaving 9 bases between. The CDR3 length is 13 residues. Germline V lookup: CDR1 SGHNT, CDR2 YYREEE (reference sequence). This CDR3 reads CASSLGQYNEQYV. The CDR3 DNA reads as TGTGCCAGCAGCTTGGGTCAGTACAACGAGCAGTACGTC.

Regarding this clonotype: This clone may be a read error of a much larger clone one base away. The CDR3 spells CASSADTQETQYF. For the CDR3, the DNA is TGTGCCAGCAGCGCGGACACCCAAGAGACCCAGTACTTC. This chain connects TRBV5-6 to TRBJ2-5, with D possibly being TRBD1 (5 bases). Trimming took off 4 bases at V and 1 base at J, with 8 bases between the two ends. The CDR3 runs to 13 residues. Germline V gene data show CDR1 as SGHDT and CDR2 as YYEEEE.

This clonotype has more than one count but fewer than ten. The gene calls are TRBV29-1 and TRBJ1-2; no clear D. Deletions cut 2 bases from V and 2 bases from J, with 24 bases between. This CDR3 spans 18 amino acids. The V gene's germline CDR1 is SQVTM and CDR2 ANQGSEA. CDR3 sequence (DNA): TGCAGCGTTGAACCACAAGGGATAGACGAAGTTCGGAACTATGGCTACACCTTC. As protein: CSVEPQGIDEVRNYGYTF.

CDR3 protein: CASSPSLGKPAFF. CDR3 in DNA: TGTGCCAGCAGTCCGTCACTGGGAAAACCAGCTTTCTTT. V usage is TRBV6-5 and J usage is TRBJ1-1; D unresolved. The CDR3 has 13 amino acids. V lost 5 bases and J 10 bases, leaving 17 bases between the germline ends. The V gene's germline CDR1 is MNHEY and CDR2 SVGAGI.

The chain carries TRBV20-1 and TRBJ2-2; 7 bases line up with TRBD2. This CDR3 is built from 15 residues. The germline V gene has CDR1 DFQATT and CDR2 SNEGSKA (reference sequence). J gave up 7 bases and V 4 bases, and 12 bases lay outside the gene matches. In DNA, the CDR3 is TGCAGTGCTAACCCTTGGGGGGGGGACGTCGGGGAGCTGTTTTTT. Amino acid sequence: CSANPWGGDVGELFF.

In this sample, this clonotype turned up a few times. CDR3 region: CASSYSRDRETEAFF. CDR3 DNA: TGTGCCAGCAGTTACTCGAGGGACAGGGAGACTGAAGCTTTCTTT. The chain couples TRBV6-6 to TRBJ1-1; 9 bases line up with TRBD1. V lost 0 bases, J lost 5 bases, and 4 bases stayed unmatched. Per the germline V gene, CDR1 is MNHNY and CDR2 is SVGAGI (reference sequence). This CDR3 region has 15 residues.

This clonotype was counted a single time. This chain connects TRBV10-3 to TRBJ2-3; D gene unclear. The germline CDR1 and CDR2 sequences are ENHRY and SYGVKD. The CDR3 sequence is 13 residues long. Trimming stripped 9 bases from V and 6 bases from J, with 16 bases between. In DNA form, the CDR3 reads TGTGCCATACCGGGCCCCCTGGGGGATACGCAGTATTTT. Protein: CAIPGPLGDTQYF.

This clonotype was picked up a small number of times. V and J are TRBV5-6 and TRBJ1-2; 8 bases agree with TRBD1. V dropped 4 bases and J dropped 8; count of bases not matched to a gene: 7. Germline V CDR1 and CDR2: SGHDT, YYEEEE. CDR3 size: 13 residues. In DNA form, the CDR3 reads TGTGCCAGCAGCCCGACAGGGGTTGACGGCTACACCTTC. It translates to CASSPTGVDGYTF.

The chain links TRBV20-1 to TRBJ2-7; TRBD1 is a possible D gene (6 bases). The CDR3 has 14 residues. Germline lookup yields CDR1 DFQATT and CDR2 SNEGSKA (reference sequence). The ends were cut back, 4 bases at V and 4 bases at J, with 17 bases in the middle. CDR3 DNA sequence: TGCAGTGCTACCTCAGGGGTTAGTCGGTACGAGCAGTACTTC. Its translation: CSATSGVSRYEQYF.

The chain is built from TRBV20-1 and TRBJ2-3; the match to TRBD2 covers 11 bases. Looked up from germline, CDR1 is DFQATT and CDR2 is SNEGSKA (reference sequence). CDR3 size: 15 residues. V lost 6 bases and J lost 4; bases outside the gene matches: 9. CDR3 in DNA: TGCAGTGCCCCTTTAGCGGGGGGGCTCGCAGATACGCAGTATTTT. Translating it yields CSAPLAGGLADTQYF.

The chain carries TRBV6-5 and TRBJ2-1; TRBD2 agrees at 7 bases. The CDR3 contains 14 residues. Germline trimming cut 2 bases from V and 12 bases from J; bases unmatched to any gene: 10. Germline loops: CDR1 MNHEY, CDR2 SVGAGI. CDR3 amino acids: CASSYNGVQRGQFF. In nucleotides, the CDR3 is TGTGCCAGCAGTTACAACGGGGTGCAGCGGGGGCAGTTCTTC.

This clonotype was seen a single time. This sequence joins TRBV6-6 and TRBJ2-1; either TRBD1 or TRBD2 may fit D (5 bases each). Trimming stripped 7 bases from V and 0 bases from J, with 22 bases between. This CDR3 is built from 18 residues. CDR1 and CDR2 from the germline V gene are MNHNY and SVGAGI (reference sequence). The DNA for the CDR3 is TGTGCCAGCACCGGAGAGAGGGGTTCCCGGTTCTCCTACAATGAGCAGTTCTTC. It encodes CASTGERGSRFSYNEQFF.

This clonotype came up many times. The chain recombines TRBV6-2 or TRBV6-3 with TRBJ2-3; D remains unclear. Germline CDR1 and CDR2: MNHEY and SVGEGT. The CDR3 contains 15 residues. The ends were cut back, 2 bases at V and 4 bases at J, with 13 bases in the middle. The CDR3 nucleotides read TGTGCCAGCAGTTACAGCTACCCCGTTGCAGATACGCAGTATTTT. Translated, it gives CASSYSYPVADTQYF.

The table lists this clonotype with many counts. V is TRBV20-1 and J is TRBJ2-2, with 10 bases lining up with TRBD2. This CDR3 comprises 16 residues. The V gene end was trimmed by 3 bases and the J gene end by 4 bases; junction bases not matched to a gene: 8. Germline V CDR1 and CDR2: DFQATT, SNEGSKA (reference sequence). The CDR3 DNA follows: TGCAGTGCTAGTGCCCGGACTAGCGGACTCACCGGGGAGCTGTTTTTT. Amino acids: CSASARTSGLTGELFF.

This clonotype was counted only a few times. CDR3 nucleotides: TGCAGTGCTAGCGACAGGGACCGTTCCTACGAGCAGTACGTC. Its protein product is CSASDRDRSYEQYV. This sequence joins TRBV20-1 and TRBJ2-7, with TRBD1 matching over 7 bases. The CDR3 extends over 14 amino acids. Trimming cost V 3 bases and J 1 base; bases outside gene matches: 6. Germline V gives CDR1 DFQATT, CDR2 SNEGSKA (reference sequence).

The table lists this clonotype with a few counts. The V and J genes are TRBV15 and TRBJ2-1; 10 bases agree with TRBD2. Per germline, CDR1 LNHNV and CDR2 YYDKDF (reference sequence). J was trimmed by 4 bases and V by 8 bases; bases with no gene match: 11. The CDR3 length is 16 residues. The CDR3 loop reads CATAPSGGESYNEQFF. The CDR3 nucleotides are TGTGCCACCGCACCCAGCGGGGGGGAAAGTTACAATGAGCAGTTCTTC. The whole variable domain, filled in from reference TRBV15 and TRBJ2-1, reads DAMVIQNPRYQVTQFGKPVTLSCSQTLNHNVMYWYQQKSSQAPKLLFHYYDKDFNNEADTPDNFQSRRPNTSFCFLDIRSPGLGDTAMYLCATAPSGGESYNEQFFGPGTRLTVL.

This clonotype was observed many times. This chain uses TRBV6-6 with TRBJ2-7, with D maybe TRBD1 (5 bases). CDR3 size: 15 residues. Germline lookup yields CDR1 MNHNY and CDR2 SVGAGI (reference sequence). V lost 0 bases to trimming and J lost 2 bases, with 11 bases between them. As DNA, the CDR3 is TGTGCCAGCAGTTACTCGAAGGACACTACCTACGAGCAGTACTTC. Residues: CASSYSKDTTYEQYF.

There are many counts of this clonotype. V usage is TRBV6-2 or TRBV6-3 and J usage is TRBJ1-5, with TRBD1 identical over 8 bases. The CDR3 runs 18 residues. Germline values: CDR1 MNHEY, CDR2 SVGEGT. Unmatched junction bases numbered 20, after V lost 8 bases and J lost 5 bases. The CDR3 reads CASALIDRGALMHQPQHF. CDR3 coding DNA: TGTGCCAGCGCCCTTATTGACAGGGGAGCCCTAATGCATCAGCCCCAGCATTTT.